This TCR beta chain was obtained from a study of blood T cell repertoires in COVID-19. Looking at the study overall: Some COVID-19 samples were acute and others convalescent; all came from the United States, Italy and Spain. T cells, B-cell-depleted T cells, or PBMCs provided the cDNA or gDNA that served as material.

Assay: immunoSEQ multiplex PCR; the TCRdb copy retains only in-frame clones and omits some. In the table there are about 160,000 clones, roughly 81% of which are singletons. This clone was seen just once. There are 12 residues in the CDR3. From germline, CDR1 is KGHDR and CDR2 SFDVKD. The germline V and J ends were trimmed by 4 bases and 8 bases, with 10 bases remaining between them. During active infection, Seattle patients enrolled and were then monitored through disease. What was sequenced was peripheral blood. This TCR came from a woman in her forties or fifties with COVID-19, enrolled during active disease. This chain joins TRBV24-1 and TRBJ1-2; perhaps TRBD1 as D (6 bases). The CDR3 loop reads CATSDQGFGYTF. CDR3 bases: TGTGCCACCAGTGACCAGGGGTTCGGCTACACCTTC.